The 18 T cell receptor beta chains below were found in one sample sequenced in a study of T cell repertoires in cytomegalovirus infection. TCRdb reanalysed the reads using MiXCR and keeps one entry per CDR3 protein. This table has 200,000 to 250,000 distinct CDR3 sequences, around 6.2% appearing once. Source material: PBMCs. The origin of the receptors is a human donor in good health (CMV status not recorded). Some clones in this sample may be carry-over from other donors' samples.

This clonotype was counted at least ten times. The chain has TRBV2 and TRBJ2-3, with 12 bases identical to TRBD2. The CDR3 sequence is 18 residues long. With 2 bases clipped from V and 2 bases from J, the junction kept 8 bases outside the gene matches. Germline V CDR1 and CDR2: SNHLY, FYNNEI. The CDR3 is CASSEMLAGGLNTDTQYF. The CDR3 nucleotides read TGTGCCAGCAGTGAAATGCTAGCGGGGGGGCTTAACACAGATACGCAGTATTTT.

This clonotype was observed at least ten times. The genes are TRBV7-2 and TRBJ2-2; D call uncertain. The V and J ends lost 4 bases and 0 bases respectively, with 9 bases between them. This CDR3 is 15 amino acids long. Germline assignment: CDR1 SGHTA and CDR2 FQGNSA. The chain's CDR3 is CASSYLSANTGELFF. CDR3 sequence (DNA): TGTGCCAGCAGCTACCTCTCGGCGAACACCGGGGAGCTGTTTTTT.

This clonotype was detected ten times or more. The chain has TRBV29-1 and TRBJ2-3, with 8 nucleotides matching TRBD1. V lost 7 bases to trimming and J lost 0 bases; unmatched junction nucleotides: 6. The CDR3 runs to 14 residues. CDR1 is SQVTM, CDR2 ANQGSEA, per germline. CDR3: CSAGQGHSTDTQYF. DNA for the CDR3: TGCAGCGCTGGACAGGGACATAGCACAGATACGCAGTATTTT.

The V gene is TRBV29-1, the J gene TRBJ1-4; tentative D call: TRBD1 (6 bases). CDR1 and CDR2 from the germline V gene are SQVTM and ANQGSEA. This CDR3 is built from 15 residues. The V end lost 6 bases, the J end lost 0 bases, and 14 bases lay between the germline ends. The CDR3 nucleotides read TGCAGCGTCCGGACAGCTACTCCAACTAATGAAAAACTGTTTTTT. It codes for CSVRTATPTNEKLFF.

This clonotype showed up just a few times. V gene TRBV20-1 combines with J gene TRBJ2-3, with D perhaps TRBD2 (6 bases). This CDR3 is 15 amino acids long. In germline, CDR1 is DFQATT, CDR2 SNEGSKA (reference sequence). V lost 5 bases and J lost 4, with 19 bases in between. CDR3 loop: CSAPPPGLQADTQYF. The CDR3 bases are TGCAGTGCTCCTCCCCCGGGACTGCAAGCAGATACGCAGTATTTT.

This clonotype was seen a few times. The CDR3 DNA is TGCAGTGCTAGACCGCCGGGACAGGGTAACCACGAGCAGTACTTC. Translated: CSARPPGQGNHEQYF. The V and J genes are TRBV20-1 and TRBJ2-7; TRBD1 matches at 9 bases. CDR3 length equals 15 residues. Germline CDR1 and CDR2: DFQATT and SNEGSKA (reference sequence). V dropped 2 bases and J dropped 5; count of bases not matched to a gene: 10.

The V gene is TRBV23-1, the J gene TRBJ2-7; D is undetermined. TRBV23-1 is an ORF, with its function uncertain. The CDR3 sequence is 15 residues long. The V gene lost 4 bases and the J gene lost 2 bases, with 15 bases spanning the gap. CDR3 amino acids: CASSLPTPTPYEQYF. Here the CDR3 DNA reads TGCGCCAGCAGTCTTCCCACTCCGACTCCCTACGAGCAGTACTTC.

The sample holds many counts of this clonotype. The J gene is TRBJ1-1, the V gene TRBV19; maybe TRBD1 (5 bases). There are 15 residues in the CDR3. Germline CDR1 is LNHDA and CDR2 is SQIVND (reference sequence). The V end was cut by 9 bases, the J end by 6 bases, with 23 bases between. CDR3 loop: CASSQEDPGRSEAFF. The CDR3 DNA follows: TGTGCCAGCTCGCAGGAGGACCCAGGGCGGTCTGAAGCTTTCTTT.

As to this clonotype: Its ends do not fully match the called genes, so a read error is possible. This rearrangement joins TRBV7-6 to TRBJ1-5, with 8 positions matching TRBD1. CDR3 length equals 15 residues. Germline CDR1 reads SGHVS; CDR2 reads FNYEAQ. In nucleotides, the CDR3 is TGTGCCAGCAGCTTCACAGGGGGACCCAATCAGCCCCAGCAATTT. It encodes CASSFTGGPNQPQQF. Based on the CDR3 plus reference TRBV7-6 and TRBJ1-5, the full variable domain is GAGVSQSPRYKVTKRGQDVALRCDPISGHVSLYWYRQALGQGPEFLTYFNYEAQQDKSGLPNDRFSAERPEGSISTLTIQRTEQRDSAMYRCASSFTGGPNQPQQFGDGTRLSIL.

This clonotype was picked up many times. The chain combines TRBV18 with TRBJ2-1; TRBD2 matches at 8 bases. CDR3 length equals 17 residues. The germline V gene encodes CDR1 KGHSH and CDR2 LQKENI. The V and J ends lost 1 base and 3 bases, in that order; junction bases with no gene match: 8. The CDR3 sequence is CASSPRSRGGNYNEQFF. CDR3 DNA: TGTGCCAGCTCACCACGCTCACGGGGGGGAAACTACAATGAGCAGTTCTTC. Based on the CDR3 plus reference TRBV18 and TRBJ2-1, the full variable domain is NAGVMQNPRHLVRRRGQEARLRCSPMKGHSHVYWYRQLPEEGLKFMVYLQKENIIDESGMPKERFSAEFPKEGPSILRIQQVVRGDSAAYFCASSPRSRGGNYNEQFFGPGTRLTVL.

At least ten counts were recorded for this clonotype. The J gene is TRBJ2-7, the V gene TRBV7-2; the D is unclear. Germline V gives CDR1 SGHTA, CDR2 FQGNSA. CDR3 length: 13 residues. The V end was cut by 1 base, the J end by 7 bases, with 11 bases between. The CDR3 is CASSLDPTLEQYF. As DNA, the CDR3 is TGTGCCAGCAGCTTAGACCCCACCTTAGAGCAGTACTTC.

In its sample, this clonotype was seen a few times. The V gene is TRBV5-1, the J gene TRBJ1-1; TRBD1 matches at 9 bases. The CDR3 length is 17 residues. CDR1 and CDR2 from the germline V gene are SGHRS and YFSETQ. Trimming removed 3 bases from V and 6 bases from J; junction bases left unmatched: 15. Written as DNA, the CDR3 is TGCGCCAGCAGCTCACAGCCGGGACAGGGCTCGGGCGCTGAAGCTTTCTTT. This sequence encodes CASSSQPGQGSGAEAFF.

The table lists this clonotype with many counts. This chain connects TRBV5-1 to TRBJ2-1, with a possible D match to TRBD2 (6 bases). Trimming took 1 base from V and 5 from J, leaving 19 bases between them. In germline, CDR1 is SGHRS, CDR2 YFSETQ. The CDR3 has 17 amino acids. In DNA form, the CDR3 reads TGCGCCAGCAGCTTGCTATCTATCGGGGGACTTAACAATGAGCAGTTCTTC. It translates to CASSLLSIGGLNNEQFF. Based on the CDR3 plus reference TRBV5-1 and TRBJ2-1, the full variable domain is KAGVTQTPRYLIKTRGQQVTLSCSPISGHRSVSWYQQTPGQGLQFLFEYFSETQRNKGNFPGRFSGRQFSNSRSEMNVSTLELGDSALYLCASSLLSIGGLNNEQFFGPGTRLTVL.

This clonotype was observed many times. The chain recombines TRBV6-1 with TRBJ1-2, with D unclear. The germline V and J ends were trimmed by 5 bases and 0 bases, with 13 bases remaining between them. This CDR3 has 15 amino acids. Germline CDR1 is MNHNS and CDR2 is SASEGT. In DNA, the CDR3 is TGTGCCAGCAGTTCCCAACAGTTAGCTAACTATGGCTACACCTTC. This sequence encodes CASSSQQLANYGYTF.

The V call is TRBV27, the J call TRBJ2-7; possibly TRBD1 or TRBD2 for D (5 bases each). Germline V lookup: CDR1 MNHEY, CDR2 SMNVEV (reference sequence). Trimming cost V 3 bases and J 6 bases, with 12 bases left between them. The CDR3 has 13 residues. CDR3 in DNA: TGTGCCAGCAGTTTTGTGGGACCCCGCGAGCAGTACTTC. Translation gives CASSFVGPREQYF.

In its sample, this clonotype was seen many times. The CDR3 here is CASSRRGDTGELFF. DNA for the CDR3: TGTGCCAGCAGCCGGCGGGGAGACACCGGGGAGCTGTTTTTT. V gene TRBV7-2 combines with J gene TRBJ2-2; D is perhaps TRBD2 (6 bases). Germline V CDR1 and CDR2: SGHTA, FQGNSA. The CDR3 runs 14 residues. V was shortened by 5 bases and J by 3 bases, with 10 bases between the two germline ends.

The rearrangement links TRBV6-2 or TRBV6-3 to TRBJ2-1; 7 bases align to TRBD2. There are 16 residues in the CDR3. Germline V gene lookup returns CDR1 MNHEY and CDR2 SVGEGT. The V segment lost 4 bases and the J segment 3 bases; nucleotides outside the gene matches: 9. The CDR3 reads CASSSPIAGDYNEQFF. The DNA of the CDR3 is TGTGCCAGCAGTTCCCCAATAGCGGGCGACTACAATGAGCAGTTCTTC.

In its sample, this clonotype was seen many times. The rearrangement links TRBV7-3 to TRBJ2-5; weak D call: TRBD2 (6 bases). CDR1 SGHTA and CDR2 FQGTGA come from the germline V gene. V lost 2 bases and J 3 bases, leaving 16 bases between the germline ends. There are 16 residues in the CDR3. CDR3 loop: CASSLLANPGEETQYF. In DNA form, the CDR3 reads TGTGCCAGCAGCTTATTGGCGAACCCGGGGGAAGAGACCCAGTACTTC.